The sequence of this TCR beta chain was determined in a study of blood T cell repertoires in COVID-19. Whole-study context: The United States, Italy and Spain were the sources of the acute and convalescent COVID-19 samples. PBMCs, B-cell-depleted T cells, or T cells provided the cDNA or gDNA that made up the material.

Libraries were prepared by immunoSEQ multiplex PCR; TCRdb keeps only in-frame clonotypes and omits some of them. The sample shows 72,000 or so clones, around 86% of them seen only once. Per the germline V gene, CDR1 is SGHNT and CDR2 is YYREEE (reference sequence). The V gene end was trimmed by 4 bases and the J gene end by 4 bases; junction bases not matched to a gene: 12. This CDR3 is 18 amino acids long. The TCR comes from a woman aged 55-70 years with acute or convalescent COVID-19. The chain carries TRBV5-4 and TRBJ1-3; the match to TRBD1 covers 12 bases. The material sequenced was peripheral blood. The CDR3 DNA sequence: TGTGCCAGCAGCCCCCGCCCGGGACAGGGGGCAGGGGGAAACACCATATATTTT. This encodes CASSPRPGQGAGGNTIYF.